This T cell receptor (beta chain) was captured by sequencing in a study of technical replicates of blood from several donors. Repertoires were generated with immunoSEQ multiplex PCR, while TCRdb's copy carries only in-frame clones and drops some. Of around 71,000 clones in the sample, around 90% were seen once. This CDR3 comprises 18 residues. The germline V gene has CDR1 SGHVS and CDR2 FNYEAQ. J was trimmed by 1 base and V by 1 base; bases with no gene match: 11. The sequenced material came from T cells isolated from PBMCs. This clonotype was sampled from a human donor in good health. V and J are TRBV7-6 and TRBJ2-7; 9 nucleotides line up with TRBD2. CDR3 protein: CASSLGSFGGRVSYEQYF. The CDR3 DNA is TGTGCCAGCAGCTTAGGGTCCTTCGGCGGGAGGGTTTCCTACGAGCAGTACTTC.